What follows is one T cell receptor beta chain and its context. This record belongs to a study of technical replicates of blood from a handful of donors. Only in-frame clones appear in the TCRdb table, and some are missing; sequencing was by immunoSEQ multiplex PCR. The table has some 85,000 clones, over 90% seen once. Per the germline V gene, CDR1 is MDHEN and CDR2 is SYDVKM. The ends were cut back, 2 bases at V and 4 bases at J, with 15 bases in the middle. The CDR3 covers 15 residues. Sequences were obtained from T cells isolated from PBMCs. The TCR was taken from a human donor in good health. This chain connects TRBV28 to TRBJ2-7; perhaps TRBD1 as D (5 bases). CDR3 DNA: TGTGCCAGCAGTTTAGAACCAGGGAAGGGATACGAGCAGTACTTC. Protein sequence: CASSLEPGKGYEQYF.